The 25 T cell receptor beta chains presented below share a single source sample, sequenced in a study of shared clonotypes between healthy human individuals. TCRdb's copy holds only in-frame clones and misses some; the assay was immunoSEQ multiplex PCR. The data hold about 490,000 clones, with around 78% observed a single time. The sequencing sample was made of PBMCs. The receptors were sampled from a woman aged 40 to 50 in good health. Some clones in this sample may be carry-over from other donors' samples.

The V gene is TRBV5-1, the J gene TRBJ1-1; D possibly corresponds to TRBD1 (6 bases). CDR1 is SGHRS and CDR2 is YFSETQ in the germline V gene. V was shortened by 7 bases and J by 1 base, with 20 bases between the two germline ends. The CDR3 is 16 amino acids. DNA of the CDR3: TGCGCCAGCGCCCTGGGGGCGCGTGGGGAGAACACTGAAGCTTTCTTT. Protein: CASALGARGENTEAFF.

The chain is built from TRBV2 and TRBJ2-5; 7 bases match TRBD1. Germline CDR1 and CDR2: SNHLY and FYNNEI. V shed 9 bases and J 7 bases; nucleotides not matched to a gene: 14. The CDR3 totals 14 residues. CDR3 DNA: TGTGCCAGGGACAGGAGCGCCGGAGGAGGGACCCAGTACTTC. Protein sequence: CARDRSAGGGTQYF.

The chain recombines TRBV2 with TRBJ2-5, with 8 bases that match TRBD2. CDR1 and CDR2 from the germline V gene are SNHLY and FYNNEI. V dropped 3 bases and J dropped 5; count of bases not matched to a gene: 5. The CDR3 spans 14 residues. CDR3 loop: CASSDVSGTETQYF. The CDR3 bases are TGTGCCAGCAGTGATGTTAGCGGGACCGAGACCCAGTACTTC. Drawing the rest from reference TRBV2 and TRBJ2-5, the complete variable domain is EPEVTQTPSHQVTQMGQEVILRCVPISNHLYFYWYRQILGQKVEFLVSFYNNEISEKSEIFDDQFSVERPDGSNFTLKIRSTKLEDSAMYFCASSDVSGTETQYFGPGTRLLVL.

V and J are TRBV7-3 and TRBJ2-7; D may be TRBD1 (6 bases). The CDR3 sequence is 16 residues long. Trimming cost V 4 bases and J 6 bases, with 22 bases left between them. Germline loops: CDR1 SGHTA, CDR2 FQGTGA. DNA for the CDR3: TGTGCCAGCAGCTCCTCCCCGACAGGCCGTATCGGCGAGCAGTACTTC. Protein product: CASSSSPTGRIGEQYF.

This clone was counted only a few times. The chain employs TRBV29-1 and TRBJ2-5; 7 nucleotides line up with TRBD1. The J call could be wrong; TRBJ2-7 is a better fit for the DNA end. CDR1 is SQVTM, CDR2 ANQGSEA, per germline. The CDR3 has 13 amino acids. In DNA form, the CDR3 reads TGCAGCGTTCGGGGATTTACAGGGGACGAGCAGTACTTC. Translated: CSVRGFTGDEQYF.

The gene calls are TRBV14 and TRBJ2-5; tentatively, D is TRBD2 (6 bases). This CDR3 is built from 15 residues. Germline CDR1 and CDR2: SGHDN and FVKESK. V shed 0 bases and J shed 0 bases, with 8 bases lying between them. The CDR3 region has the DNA TGTGCCAGCAGCCAAGACAGGGACTACCAAGAGACCCAGTACTTC. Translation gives CASSQDRDYQETQYF.

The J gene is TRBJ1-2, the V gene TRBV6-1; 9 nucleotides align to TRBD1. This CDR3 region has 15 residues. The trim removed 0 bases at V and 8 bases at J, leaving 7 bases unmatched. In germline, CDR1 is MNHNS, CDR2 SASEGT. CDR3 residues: CASSEATTGGWGYTF. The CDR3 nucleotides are TGTGCCAGCAGTGAAGCAACCACAGGGGGCTGGGGCTACACCTTC.

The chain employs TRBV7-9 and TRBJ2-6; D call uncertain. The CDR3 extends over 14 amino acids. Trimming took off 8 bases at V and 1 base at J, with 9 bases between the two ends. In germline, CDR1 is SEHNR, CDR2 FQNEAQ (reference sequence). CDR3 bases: TGTGCCAGCCTTCAAATTTCTGGGGCCAACGTCCTGACTTTC. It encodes CASLQISGANVLTF. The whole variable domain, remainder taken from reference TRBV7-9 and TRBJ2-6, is DTGVSQNPRHKITKRGQNVTFRCDPISEHNRLYWYRQTLGQGPEFLTYFQNEAQLEKSRLLSDRFSAERPKGSFSTLEIQRTEQGDSAMYLCASLQISGANVLTFGAGSRLTVL.

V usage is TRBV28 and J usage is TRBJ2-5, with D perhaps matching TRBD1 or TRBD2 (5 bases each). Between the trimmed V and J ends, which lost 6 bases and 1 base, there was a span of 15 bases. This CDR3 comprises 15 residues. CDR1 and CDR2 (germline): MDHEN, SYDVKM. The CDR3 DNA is TGTGCCAGCAGGACCGGGTGGGGGATCCAAGAGACCCAGTACTTC. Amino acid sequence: CASRTGWGIQETQYF.

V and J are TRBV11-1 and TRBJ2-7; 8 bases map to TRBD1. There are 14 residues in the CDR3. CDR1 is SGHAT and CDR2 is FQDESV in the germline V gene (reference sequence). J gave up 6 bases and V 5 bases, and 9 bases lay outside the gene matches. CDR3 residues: CASSPHSDRGEQYF. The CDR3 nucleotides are TGTGCCAGCAGCCCCCACTCCGACAGGGGCGAGCAGTACTTC.

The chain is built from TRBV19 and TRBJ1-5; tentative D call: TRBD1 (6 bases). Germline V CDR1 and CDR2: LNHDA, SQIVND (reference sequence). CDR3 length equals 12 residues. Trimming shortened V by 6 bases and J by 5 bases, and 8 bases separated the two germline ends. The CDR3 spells CASRRGDQPQHF. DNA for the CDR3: TGTGCCAGTAGAAGGGGGGATCAGCCCCAGCATTTT.

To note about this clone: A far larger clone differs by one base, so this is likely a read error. The CDR3 bases are TGTGCCAGCAACCCCTTGGGGGCCCGGGGCTACACCTTC. Amino acids: CASNPLGARGYTF. This chain links TRBV7-9 with TRBJ1-2, with D perhaps TRBD1 (6 bases). Germline V gene lookup returns CDR1 SEHNR and CDR2 FQNEAQ (reference sequence). The CDR3 runs to 13 residues. Trimming pared 7 bases from V and 8 bases from J, leaving 17 bases between.

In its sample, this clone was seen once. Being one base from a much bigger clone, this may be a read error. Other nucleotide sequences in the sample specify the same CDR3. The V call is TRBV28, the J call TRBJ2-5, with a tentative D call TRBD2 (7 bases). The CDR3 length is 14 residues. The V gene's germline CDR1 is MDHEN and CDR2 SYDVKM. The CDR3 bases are TGTGCCAGCAGTTTAGTAGGGGGGGATGAGACCCAATACTTC. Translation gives CASSLVGGDETQYF.

The CDR3 protein is CASRDSGGSSYNEQFF. The CDR3 DNA sequence: TGTGCCAGCAGGGATTCGGGCGGGAGCTCCTACAATGAGCAGTTCTTC. The V and J genes are TRBV6-7 and TRBJ2-1; TRBD2 agrees at 7 bases. TRBV6-7 is marked as an open reading frame, function uncertain. V gave up 6 bases and J gave up 0 bases; unmatched junction bases: 8. This CDR3 spans 16 amino acids.

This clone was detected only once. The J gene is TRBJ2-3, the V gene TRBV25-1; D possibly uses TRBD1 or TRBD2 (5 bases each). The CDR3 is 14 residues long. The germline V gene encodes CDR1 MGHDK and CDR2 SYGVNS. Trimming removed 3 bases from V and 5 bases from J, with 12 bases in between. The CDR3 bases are TGTGCCAGCAGTGACGAATCGAGGGGAGATACGCAGTATTTT. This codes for CASSDESRGDTQYF.

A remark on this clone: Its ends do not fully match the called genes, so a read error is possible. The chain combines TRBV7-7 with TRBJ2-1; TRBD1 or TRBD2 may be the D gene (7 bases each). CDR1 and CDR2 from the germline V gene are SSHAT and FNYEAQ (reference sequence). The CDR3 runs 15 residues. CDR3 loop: CASSLGRGPDNEQFF. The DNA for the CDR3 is TGTGCTAGCAGCTTGGGGAGGGGGCCTGACAATGAGCAGTTCTTC.

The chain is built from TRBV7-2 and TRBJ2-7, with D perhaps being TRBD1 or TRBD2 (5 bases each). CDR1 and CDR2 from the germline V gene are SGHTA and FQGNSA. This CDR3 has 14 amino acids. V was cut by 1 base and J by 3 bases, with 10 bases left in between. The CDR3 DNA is TGTGCCAGCAGCTTAGTAGGGACCAGCTACGAGCAGTACTTC. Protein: CASSLVGTSYEQYF. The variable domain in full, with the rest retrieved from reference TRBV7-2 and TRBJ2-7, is GAGVSQSPSNKVTEKGKDVELRCDPISGHTALYWYRQSLGQGLEFLIYFQGNSAPDKSGLPSDRFSAERTGGSVSTLTIQRTQQEDSAVYLCASSLVGTSYEQYFGPGTRLTVT.

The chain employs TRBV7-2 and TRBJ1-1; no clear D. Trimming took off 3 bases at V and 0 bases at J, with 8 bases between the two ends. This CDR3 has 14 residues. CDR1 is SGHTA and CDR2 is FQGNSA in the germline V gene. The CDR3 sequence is CASSFHNLNTEAFF. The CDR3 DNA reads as TGTGCCAGCAGCTTTCACAACTTGAACACTGAAGCTTTCTTT.

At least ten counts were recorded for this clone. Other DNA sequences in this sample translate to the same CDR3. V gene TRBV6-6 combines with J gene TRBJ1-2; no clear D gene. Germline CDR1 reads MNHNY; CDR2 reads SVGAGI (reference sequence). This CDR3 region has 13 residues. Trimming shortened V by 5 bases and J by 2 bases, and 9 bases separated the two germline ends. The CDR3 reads CASSPSPNYGYTF. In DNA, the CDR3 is TGTGCCAGCAGTCCCTCACCCAACTATGGCTACACCTTC.

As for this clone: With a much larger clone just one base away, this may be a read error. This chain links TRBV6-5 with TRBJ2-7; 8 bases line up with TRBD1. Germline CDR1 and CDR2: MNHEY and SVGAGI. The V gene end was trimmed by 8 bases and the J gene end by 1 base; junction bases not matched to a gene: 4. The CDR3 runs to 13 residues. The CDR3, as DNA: TGTGCCAGCGGTAGGACAGGGTCCTACGAGCAGTACTTC. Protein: CASGRTGSYEQYF.

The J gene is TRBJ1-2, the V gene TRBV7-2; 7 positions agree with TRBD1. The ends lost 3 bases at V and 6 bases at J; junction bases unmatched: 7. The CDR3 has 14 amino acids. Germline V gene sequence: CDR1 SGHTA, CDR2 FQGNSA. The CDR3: CASSFRSGTDGYTF. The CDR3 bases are TGTGCCAGCAGCTTCCGTTCCGGGACAGATGGCTACACCTTC.

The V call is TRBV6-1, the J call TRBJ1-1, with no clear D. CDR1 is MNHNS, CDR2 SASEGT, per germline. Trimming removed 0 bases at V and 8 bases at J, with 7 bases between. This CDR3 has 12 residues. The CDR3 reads CASSEAGGEAFF. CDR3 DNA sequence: TGTGCCAGCAGTGAAGCAGGCGGGGAAGCTTTCTTT.

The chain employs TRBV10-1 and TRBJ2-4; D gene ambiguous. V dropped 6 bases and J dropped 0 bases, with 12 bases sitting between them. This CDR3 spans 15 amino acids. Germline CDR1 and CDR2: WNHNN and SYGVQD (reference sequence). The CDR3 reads CASSPIWRAKNIQYF. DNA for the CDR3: TGCGCCAGCAGCCCCATATGGCGAGCCAAAAACATTCAGTACTTC.

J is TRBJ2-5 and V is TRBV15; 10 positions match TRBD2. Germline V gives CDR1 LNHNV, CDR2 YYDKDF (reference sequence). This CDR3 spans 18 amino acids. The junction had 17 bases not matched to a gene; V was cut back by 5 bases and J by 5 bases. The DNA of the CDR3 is TGTGCCACCAGCCTTGGTCCGGCTAGCGGGAGAGGTTGGGAGACCCAGTACTTC. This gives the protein CATSLGPASGRGWETQYF.

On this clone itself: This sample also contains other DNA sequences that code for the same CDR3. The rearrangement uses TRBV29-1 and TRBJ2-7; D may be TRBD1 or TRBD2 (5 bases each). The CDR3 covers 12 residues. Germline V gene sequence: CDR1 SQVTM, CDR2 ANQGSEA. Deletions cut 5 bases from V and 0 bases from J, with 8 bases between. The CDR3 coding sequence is TGCAGCGTTTCAGGGAGCTCCTACGAGCAGTACTTC. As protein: CSVSGSSYEQYF.